This is a list of T cell receptor beta chains from one sample in a study of early T cells in non-severe SARS-CoV-2 infection. TCRdb recomputed calls from the 5' RACE reads with MiXCR, one row per CDR3 protein. The table has fewer than 35,000 distinct CDR3 sequences, around 6.6% seen once. The sample was whole blood. The origin of the receptors is an adult who was a healthcare worker with PCR-confirmed SARS-CoV-2 infection or an uninfected control (not recorded which). Both conserved end residues are part of each CDR3. A D gene is named only where the DNA matches it firmly. Size values are once, few and many counts, or a class for expanded clones, and some rows have none.

D gene: -; clone size: many; J gene: TRBJ2-7; V gene: TRBV27; CDR3 DNA: TGTGCCAGCAGTTTTAAAGGCGAGCAGTACTTC; CDR3 protein: CASSFKGEQYF
D gene: -; clone size: many; J gene: TRBJ1-1; V gene: TRBV7-9; CDR3 DNA: TGTGCCAGCAGCTCCCAGGGGAACACTGAAGCTTTCTTT; CDR3 protein: CASSSQGNTEAFF
D gene: -; clone size: few; J gene: TRBJ2-1; V gene: TRBV27; CDR3 DNA: TGTGCCAGCAGTTTAACCCGGGACTACAATGAGCAGTTCTTC; CDR3 protein: CASSLTRDYNEQFF
D gene: -; clone size: -; J gene: TRBJ1-1; V gene: TRBV4-1; CDR3 DNA: TGCGCCAGCAGCCCCCTAGCCACAGTTTCGAACACTGAAGCTTTCTTT; CDR3 protein: CASSPLATVSNTEAFF
D gene: TRBD2; clone size: many; J gene: TRBJ2-7; V gene: TRBV20-1; CDR3 DNA: TGCAGTGCTGAAGAGATAGGGAGGGCCGATCACGAGCAGTACTTC; CDR3 protein: CSAEEIGRADHEQYF
D gene: -; clone size: few; J gene: TRBJ2-4; V gene: TRBV7-9; CDR3 DNA: TGTGCCAGCACTCCGTTGCGGGGAGAAAACATTCAGTACTTC; CDR3 protein: CASTPLRGENIQYF
D gene: TRBD2; clone size: many; J gene: TRBJ2-1; V gene: TRBV4-3; CDR3 DNA: TGCGCCAGCAGCCAGCTAGCGGGAGGGGGTAACGAGCAGTTCTTC; CDR3 protein: CASSQLAGGGNEQFF
D gene: TRBD1; clone size: many; J gene: TRBJ1-2; V gene: TRBV7-9; CDR3 DNA: TGTGCCAGCAGCTTAGGACCCCAGGGGGCCAAGGGCTACACCTTC; CDR3 protein: CASSLGPQGAKGYTF
D gene: TRBD2; clone size: many; J gene: TRBJ2-3; V gene: TRBV20-1; CDR3 DNA: TGCAGTGCTAGCCGGGACTATACAGATACGCAGTATTTT; CDR3 protein: CSASRDYTDTQYF
D gene: -; clone size: many; J gene: TRBJ1-5; V gene: TRBV7-2; CDR3 DNA: TGTGCCAGCAGCTCCCGACAGGAGGGGCAGCCCCAGCATTTT; CDR3 protein: CASSSRQEGQPQHF
D gene: -; clone size: many; J gene: TRBJ2-7; V gene: TRBV15; CDR3 DNA: TGTGCCACCAGCAGATCACCGCTAGTGAGGGGGAGCTACGAGCAGTACTTC; CDR3 protein: CATSRSPLVRGSYEQYF
D gene: TRBD2; clone size: many; J gene: TRBJ2-7; V gene: TRBV7-6; CDR3 DNA: TGTGCCAGCAGCTCCGGGACTAGCGGGCTGAGCTCCTACGAGCAGTACTTC; CDR3 protein: CASSSGTSGLSSYEQYF
D gene: -; clone size: many; J gene: TRBJ2-1; V gene: TRBV29-1; CDR3 DNA: TGCAGCGTTAAAAGATACAATGAGCAGTTCTTC; CDR3 protein: CSVKRYNEQFF
D gene: TRBD2; clone size: many; J gene: TRBJ2-1; V gene: TRBV6-2/TRBV6-3; CDR3 DNA: TGTGCCAGCAGTACAGAAAGCGGGAGGGCCATCCGTGAGCAGTTCTTC; CDR3 protein: CASSTESGRAIREQFF
D gene: TRBD2; clone size: few; J gene: TRBJ2-7; V gene: TRBV28; CDR3 DNA: TGTGCCAGCAGTTTCCTAGCGGGCCTTTACGAGCAGTACTTC; CDR3 protein: CASSFLAGLYEQYF
D gene: -; clone size: few; J gene: TRBJ2-5; V gene: TRBV29-1; CDR3 DNA: TGCAGTGCCATACAGGGCTGGACCCAGTACTTC; CDR3 protein: CSAIQGWTQYF
D gene: -; clone size: many; J gene: TRBJ2-3; V gene: TRBV5-4; CDR3 DNA: TGTGCCAGCAGCGCCGGGACGAAGAGCACAGATACGCAGTATTTT; CDR3 protein: CASSAGTKSTDTQYF
D gene: TRBD2; clone size: many; J gene: TRBJ2-2; V gene: TRBV19; CDR3 DNA: TGTGCCAGTAGTATGCGGCGGGAGGGAGCCGGGGAGCTGTTTTTT; CDR3 protein: CASSMRREGAGELFF
D gene: TRBD2; clone size: -; J gene: TRBJ2-7; V gene: TRBV20-1; CDR3 DNA: TGCAGTGCTAGAGATATGCAACTAGCGGGAGGTTCCTACGAGCAGTACTTC; CDR3 protein: CSARDMQLAGGSYEQYF
D gene: -; clone size: many; J gene: TRBJ2-7; V gene: TRBV6-5; CDR3 DNA: TGTGCCAGCAGTTACTCGAGGTACGAGCAGTACTTC; CDR3 protein: CASSYSRYEQYF
D gene: TRBD2; clone size: many; J gene: TRBJ2-1; V gene: TRBV7-9; CDR3 DNA: TGTGCCAGCAGCGCTAGCGGGTCGAGATACAATGAGCAGTTCTTC; CDR3 protein: CASSASGSRYNEQFF
D gene: -; clone size: many; J gene: TRBJ1-6; V gene: TRBV7-2; CDR3 DNA: TGTGCCAGCAGCCACGTGAATTCACCCCTCCACTTT; CDR3 protein: CASSHVNSPLHF
D gene: TRBD2; clone size: -; J gene: TRBJ2-7; V gene: TRBV2; CDR3 DNA: TGTGCCAGCAGTGATTCGTCTAGCGGGATGTACGAGCAGTACTTC; CDR3 protein: CASSDSSSGMYEQYF
D gene: TRBD1; clone size: many; J gene: TRBJ2-7; V gene: TRBV5-1; CDR3 DNA: TGCGCCAGCAGCTTGGCCGCGACAGGGGGCGAACTTACCTACGAGCAGTACTTC; CDR3 protein: CASSLAATGGELTYEQYF
D gene: TRBD2; clone size: many; J gene: TRBJ2-3; V gene: TRBV27; CDR3 DNA: TGTGCCAGCAGCCCTAGCGGGAGGGTTACAGATACGCAGTATTTT; CDR3 protein: CASSPSGRVTDTQYF
D gene: -; clone size: many; J gene: TRBJ1-1; V gene: TRBV7-6; CDR3 DNA: TGTGCCAGCAGCTCACTTTTGAACACTGAAGCTTTCTTT; CDR3 protein: CASSSLLNTEAFF
D gene: TRBD2; clone size: few; J gene: TRBJ2-6; V gene: TRBV7-2; CDR3 DNA: TGTGCCAGCAACTTACAAGCGGGAGCCTGGGGCGGGGCCAACGTCCTGACTTTC; CDR3 protein: CASNLQAGAWGGANVLTF
D gene: -; clone size: many; J gene: TRBJ2-7; V gene: TRBV7-8; CDR3 DNA: TGTGCCAGCAGCTTAAGTGGGAGACCCTACGAGCAGTACTTC; CDR3 protein: CASSLSGRPYEQYF
D gene: -; clone size: medium-sized; J gene: TRBJ1-6; V gene: TRBV29-1; CDR3 DNA: TGCAGCGTGAAGGACAGTGGTAATTCACCCCTCCACTTT; CDR3 protein: CSVKDSGNSPLHF
D gene: -; clone size: -; J gene: TRBJ2-3; V gene: TRBV5-6; CDR3 DNA: TGTGCCAGCAGCTCGCGGGACAAGTACACAGATACGCAGTATTTT; CDR3 protein: CASSSRDKYTDTQYF
D gene: TRBD1; clone size: many; J gene: TRBJ1-1; V gene: TRBV3-1; CDR3 DNA: TGTGCCAGCAGCGAGGGACAGGTAGCCGTTAATTATAAAGCTTTCTTT; CDR3 protein: CASSEGQVAVNYKAFF
D gene: -; clone size: many; J gene: TRBJ2-7; V gene: TRBV24-1; CDR3 DNA: TGTGCCACCAGTGAATCAGGGGTCCTTCGGGAGCAGTACTTC; CDR3 protein: CATSESGVLREQYF
D gene: -; clone size: many; J gene: TRBJ1-2; V gene: TRBV12-3/TRBV12-4; CDR3 DNA: TGTGCCAGCAGTTTCTTGTCGGGTTATGGCTACACCTTC; CDR3 protein: CASSFLSGYGYTF
D gene: -; clone size: many; J gene: TRBJ1-1; V gene: TRBV19; CDR3 DNA: TGTGCCAGTATGAAGACCCAGGACACTGAAGCTTTCTTT; CDR3 protein: CASMKTQDTEAFF
D gene: TRBD1; clone size: many; J gene: TRBJ1-3; V gene: TRBV15; CDR3 DNA: TGTGCCACCAAGGGGGCCGGAAACACCATATATTTT; CDR3 protein: CATKGAGNTIYF
D gene: -; clone size: few; J gene: TRBJ2-7; V gene: TRBV7-9; CDR3 DNA: TGTGCCAGCATCCAAGGTCATCGGTTAATGGACGGGTACTCCTACGAGCAGTACTTC; CDR3 protein: CASIQGHRLMDGYSYEQYF
D gene: -; clone size: -; J gene: TRBJ1-6; V gene: TRBV20-1; CDR3 DNA: TGCAGTGCCCCCCGGCCCGGGGACAATTCACCCCTCCACTTT; CDR3 protein: CSAPRPGDNSPLHF
D gene: -; clone size: many; J gene: TRBJ1-5; V gene: TRBV20-1; CDR3 DNA: TGCAGTGCTGTGAGAGGAGGGGTTTATAGCAATCAGCCCCAGCATTTT; CDR3 protein: CSAVRGGVYSNQPQHF
D gene: TRBD2; clone size: many; J gene: TRBJ2-7; V gene: TRBV30; CDR3 DNA: TGTGCCTGGAGTTACCAAGGACTAGCGGACCTATACGAGCAGTACTTC; CDR3 protein: CAWSYQGLADLYEQYF
D gene: TRBD1; clone size: medium-sized; J gene: TRBJ2-1; V gene: TRBV7-2; CDR3 DNA: TGTGCCAGCAGTTATTTCCCGGGACAGGGTAAGAATGAGCAGTTCTTC; CDR3 protein: CASSYFPGQGKNEQFF
D gene: -; clone size: many; J gene: TRBJ1-5; V gene: TRBV7-8; CDR3 DNA: TGTGCCAGCAGCTTAGTAAACTGGGCAGGGGATAACGCCCCTAATCAGCCCCAGCATTTT; CDR3 protein: CASSLVNWAGDNAPNQPQHF
D gene: -; clone size: many; J gene: TRBJ2-7; V gene: TRBV7-2; CDR3 DNA: TGTGCCAGCAGCTTCACAGGGCACGAGCAGTACTTC; CDR3 protein: CASSFTGHEQYF